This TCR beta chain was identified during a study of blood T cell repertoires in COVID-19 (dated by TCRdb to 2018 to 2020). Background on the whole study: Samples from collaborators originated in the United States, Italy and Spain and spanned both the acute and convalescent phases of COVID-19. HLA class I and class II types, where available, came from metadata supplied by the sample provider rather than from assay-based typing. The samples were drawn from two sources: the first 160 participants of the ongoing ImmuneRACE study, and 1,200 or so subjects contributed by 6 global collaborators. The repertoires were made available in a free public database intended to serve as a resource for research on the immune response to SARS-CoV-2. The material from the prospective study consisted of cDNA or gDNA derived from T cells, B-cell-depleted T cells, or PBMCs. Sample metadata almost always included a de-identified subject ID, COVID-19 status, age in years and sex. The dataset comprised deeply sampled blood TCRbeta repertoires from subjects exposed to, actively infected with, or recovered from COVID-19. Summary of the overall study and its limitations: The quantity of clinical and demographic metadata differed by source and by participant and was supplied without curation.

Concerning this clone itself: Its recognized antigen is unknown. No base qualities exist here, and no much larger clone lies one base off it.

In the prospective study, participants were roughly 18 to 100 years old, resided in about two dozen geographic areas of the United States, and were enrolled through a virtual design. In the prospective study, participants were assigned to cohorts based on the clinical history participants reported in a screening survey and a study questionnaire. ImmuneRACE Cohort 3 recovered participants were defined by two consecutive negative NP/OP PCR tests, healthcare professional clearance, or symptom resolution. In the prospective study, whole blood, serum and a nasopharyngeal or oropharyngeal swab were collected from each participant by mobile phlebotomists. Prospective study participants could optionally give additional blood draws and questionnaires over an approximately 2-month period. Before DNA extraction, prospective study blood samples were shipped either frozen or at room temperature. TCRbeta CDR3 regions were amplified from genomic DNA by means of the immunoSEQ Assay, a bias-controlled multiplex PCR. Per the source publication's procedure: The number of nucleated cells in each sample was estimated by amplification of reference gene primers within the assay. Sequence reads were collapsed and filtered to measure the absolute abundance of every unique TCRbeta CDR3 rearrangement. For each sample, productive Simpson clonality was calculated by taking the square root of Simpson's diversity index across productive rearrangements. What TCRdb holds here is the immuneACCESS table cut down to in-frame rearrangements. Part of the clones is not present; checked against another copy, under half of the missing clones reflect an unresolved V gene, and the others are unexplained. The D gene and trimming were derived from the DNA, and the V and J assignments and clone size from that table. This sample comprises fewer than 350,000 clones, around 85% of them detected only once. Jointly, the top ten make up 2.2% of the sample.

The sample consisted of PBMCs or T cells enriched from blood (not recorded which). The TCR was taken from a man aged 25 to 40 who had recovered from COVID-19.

The CDR3 region: CASSRGQGFGELFF. The nucleotide sequence is TGTGCCAGCAGCCGCGGACAGGGGTTCGGGGAGCTGTTTTTT. The chain is encoded by TRBV3-1 (or the pseudogene TRBV3-2) joined to TRBJ2-2, and 9 bases in between align with TRBD1. V loses 4 bases at its end and J loses 7 bases; junction bases beyond the gene matches: 4. From the germline V gene (reference sequence), CDR1 is LGHDT and CDR2 is YNNKEL. The CDR3 goes from the cysteine to the phenylalanine over 14 residues. Only the CDR3 DNA is retained, 42 bases long and in frame from the first base.